The 12 T cell receptor beta chains in this list originate from one sample, sequenced in a study of vaccination and CD4 T cells after COVID-19. Described time point: late sampling 161 to 241 days after vaccination in a few convalescent patients. Treatment defined: approximately nine-day PBMC culture with coronavirus spike peptide pools or control peptides (ViraFEST assay). These receptors' targets are unknown. An Oncomine TCR Beta short-read assay was used to sequence the DNA from cultured CD4+ T cells. TCRdb fed the PCR reads into MiXCR, producing one record per CDR3 protein. The sample includes about 17,000 distinct CDR3 sequences, approximately 50% of them seen just once. Here the sequenced sample was CD4+ T cells from blood, cultured in vitro, taken about 7 months after SARS-CoV-2 vaccination. All receptors come from a human donor who had recovered from COVID-19.

The table lists this clonotype with a few counts. The J gene is TRBJ1-6, the V gene TRBV7-3; D is possibly TRBD1 (6 bases). The CDR3 consists of 13 residues. Germline-derived CDR1 and CDR2 are SGHTA and FQGTGA. The V end was cut by 5 bases, the J end by 9 bases, with 11 bases between. This CDR3 reads CASSADRTSPLHF. Written as DNA, the CDR3 is TGTGCCAGCAGCGCGGACAGAACTTCACCCCTCCACTTT.

V usage is TRBV5-4 and J usage is TRBJ2-7; a possible D gene is TRBD2 (5 bases). Trimming stripped 4 bases from V and 5 bases from J, with 13 bases between. CDR1 is SGHNT, CDR2 YYREEE, per germline (reference sequence). The CDR3 sequence is 13 residues long. The CDR3 DNA reads TGTGCCAGCAGCGCACTAGAATCCCACGAGCAGTACTTC. Residues: CASSALESHEQYF.

V is TRBV7-2 and J is TRBJ2-1; possibly TRBD2 for D (5 bases). The length of the CDR3 is 15 residues. CDR1 and CDR2 from the germline V gene are SGHTA and FQGNSA. V lost 0 bases and J lost 0, with 6 bases in between. This chain's CDR3 is CASSLAGSSYNEQFF. In DNA form, the CDR3 reads TGTGCCAGCAGCTTAGCTGGGAGCTCCTACAATGAGCAGTTCTTC.

This chain uses TRBV12-3 or TRBV12-4 with TRBJ1-5; no firm D call. V lost 2 bases and J 6 bases, leaving 5 bases between the germline ends. The CDR3 consists of 12 residues. The CDR3 DNA is TGTGCCAGCAGTTTAAATGCTCAGCCCCAGCATTTT. It encodes CASSLNAQPQHF.

A few counts support this clonotype. The chain has TRBV6-1 and TRBJ2-5; 9 nucleotides agree with TRBD2. Germline V lookup: CDR1 MNHNS, CDR2 SASEGT. V lost 6 bases, J lost 2 bases, and 1 base stayed unmatched. This CDR3 spans 13 amino acids. CDR3 coding DNA: TGTGCCAGCAGGCTAGCGGGGCAAGAGACCCAGTACTTC. As protein: CASRLAGQETQYF.

The V and J genes are TRBV11-3 and TRBJ2-7; 10 bases align to TRBD2. Per the germline V gene, CDR1 is SGHNT and CDR2 is YENEEA. V lost 5 bases and J lost 1; bases outside the gene matches: 5. There are 15 residues in the CDR3. Here the CDR3 DNA reads TGTGCCAGCAGCCTCCGGACTAGCGGTTCCTACGAGCAGTACTTC. As protein: CASSLRTSGSYEQYF. The full variable domain, rest sourced from reference TRBV11-3 and TRBJ2-7, is EAGVVQSPRYKIIEKKQPVAFWCNPISGHNTLYWYLQNLGQGPELLIRYENEEAVDDSQLPKDRFSAERLKGVDSTLKIQPAELGDSAVYLCASSLRTSGSYEQYFGPGTRLTVT.

V usage is TRBV19 and J usage is TRBJ2-6; D perhaps matches TRBD1 (6 bases). Germline V CDR1 and CDR2: LNHDA, SQIVND (reference sequence). This CDR3 is 19 amino acids long. The V and J ends lost 4 bases and 0 bases respectively, with 19 bases between them. CDR3 protein: CASSTWFGRQDSGANVLTF. The CDR3 coding sequence is TGTGCCAGTAGTACCTGGTTTGGGCGACAGGACTCTGGGGCCAACGTCCTGACTTTC.

This clonotype was observed a few times. The chain recombines TRBV2 with TRBJ1-2; TRBD1 is a possible D gene (6 bases). V gave up 5 bases and J gave up 8 bases, with 15 bases separating them. In germline, CDR1 is SNHLY, CDR2 FYNNEI. This CDR3 is built from 13 residues. The CDR3 region has the DNA TGTGCCAGCAGTACGGGGGACATCTACGGCTACACCTTC. Residues: CASSTGDIYGYTF. Full variable domain (outside the CDR3, taken from reference TRBV2 and TRBJ1-2): EPEVTQTPSHQVTQMGQEVILRCVPISNHLYFYWYRQILGQKVEFLVSFYNNEISEKSEIFDDQFSVERPDGSNFTLKIRSTKLEDSAMYFCASSTGDIYGYTFGSGTRLTVV.

The CDR3 region has the DNA TGTGCCAGCAGCTTACCTAGCACAGAGACCCAGTACTTC. Protein sequence: CASSLPSTETQYF. This chain uses TRBV7-2 with TRBJ2-5; D might be TRBD2 (5 bases). Trimming removed 2 bases from V and 4 bases from J, with 8 bases in between. Germline-derived CDR1 and CDR2 are SGHTA and FQGNSA. The CDR3 extends over 13 amino acids. The variable domain in full, completed from reference TRBV7-2 and TRBJ2-5, reads GAGVSQSPSNKVTEKGKDVELRCDPISGHTALYWYRQSLGQGLEFLIYFQGNSAPDKSGLPSDRFSAERTGGSVSTLTIQRTQQEDSAVYLCASSLPSTETQYFGPGTRLLVL.

The rearrangement joins TRBV4-2 to TRBJ1-1; D unclear. Germline V gives CDR1 LGHNA, CDR2 YNFKEQ. The CDR3 length is 14 residues. V shed 1 base and J shed 2 bases, with 8 bases lying between them. CDR3 sequence (DNA): TGTGCCAGCAGCCAAGGAACCATTAACACTGAAGCTTTCTTT. This sequence encodes CASSQGTINTEAFF.

This clonotype appeared a few times. This chain uses TRBV7-3 with TRBJ1-2; 10 bases fit TRBD1. This CDR3 region has 16 residues. V lost 3 bases, J lost 4 bases, and 8 bases stayed unmatched. Germline CDR1 SGHTA, CDR2 FQGTGA. This CDR3 is CASSFASRDRGYGYTF. The CDR3 bases are TGTGCCAGCAGCTTCGCCAGCCGGGACAGGGGCTATGGCTACACCTTC.

The chain has TRBV7-2 and TRBJ2-3; 8 bases align to TRBD2. The CDR3 consists of 12 residues. Losses at the gene ends were 5 bases for V and 15 bases for J; bases not matched to a gene: 10. Germline V CDR1 and CDR2: SGHTA, FQGNSA. The CDR3 loop reads CASSSPSGSCYF. The CDR3 nucleotides read TGTGCCAGCAGCAGCCCTAGCGGGTCGTGCTATTTT.